Presented here are 10 T cell receptor beta chains from one specimen sequenced in a study of shared clonotypes between healthy human individuals. Profiling relied on immunoSEQ multiplex PCR, and the TCRdb table lists in-frame clones only, not all of them. The sample has 1,500,000 or so clones, approximately 98.5% seen once. The specimen was naive CD4+ T cells sorted from blood. Indicated subset: CD45RA+ positively selected. The receptors come from a man aged 30 to 45 in good health.

The rearrangement uses TRBV6-5 and TRBJ1-2; no definite D call. Germline loops: CDR1 MNHEY, CDR2 SVGAGI. The CDR3 has 14 amino acids. V was cut by 8 bases and J by 4 bases, with 17 bases left in between. CDR3 DNA: TGTGCCAGCCAAAGGGCAGGATACGGCTATGGCTACACCTTC. It translates to CASQRAGYGYGYTF.

This chain joins TRBV9 and TRBJ1-3; D possibly corresponds to TRBD1 (5 bases). Germline V gene data show CDR1 as SGDLS and CDR2 as YYNGEE. Trimming left V 4 bases short and J 4 bases short, with 12 bases between. The CDR3 is 14 amino acids. DNA of the CDR3: TGTGCCAGCAGCCCGGGGGTGTTCGGAAACACCATATATTTT. Translating gives CASSPGVFGNTIYF.

The chain carries TRBV5-1 and TRBJ2-2; perhaps TRBD2 as D (6 bases). Looked up from germline, CDR1 is SGHRS and CDR2 is YFSETQ. The CDR3 is made up of 16 amino acids. The V and J ends lost 6 bases and 1 base respectively, with 16 bases between them. CDR3 loop: CASTPLGAGNTGELFF. The CDR3 coding sequence is TGCGCCAGCACCCCACTCGGAGCGGGGAACACCGGGGAGCTGTTTTTT.

The chain is built from TRBV11-2 and TRBJ2-7; TRBD1 matches at 7 bases. The CDR3 sequence is 13 residues long. V dropped 3 bases and J dropped 5; count of bases not matched to a gene: 4. Looked up from germline, CDR1 is SGHAT and CDR2 is FQNNGV. The CDR3 loop is CASSLGTVNEQYF. For the CDR3, the DNA is TGTGCCAGCAGCTTGGGGACAGTCAACGAGCAGTACTTC.

This sequence joins TRBV7-9 and TRBJ2-7; D may be TRBD1 (6 bases). Trimming stripped 6 bases from V and 7 bases from J, with 13 bases between. The CDR3 consists of 12 residues. Germline lookup yields CDR1 SEHNR and CDR2 FQNEAQ (reference sequence). For the CDR3, the DNA is TGTGCCAGCAGTCATAACAGGGAGGAGCAGTACTTC. This translates into CASSHNREEQYF.

The chain joins TRBV5-4 to TRBJ1-4; D is unclear. The V end lost 5 bases, the J end lost 2 bases, and 13 bases lay between the germline ends. CDR1 SGHNT and CDR2 YYREEE come from the germline V gene (reference sequence). The CDR3 consists of 15 residues. DNA for the CDR3: TGTGCCAGCAGTCGTAATCTGGGGACTAATGAAAAACTGTTTTTT. Amino acid sequence: CASSRNLGTNEKLFF.

This clone has only one observation. The rearrangement joins TRBV25-1 to TRBJ2-3, with 7 positions matching TRBD1. V lost 3 bases, J lost 4 bases, and 7 bases stayed unmatched. Germline V gives CDR1 MGHDK, CDR2 SYGVNS. CDR3 size: 15 residues. The CDR3 loop is CASSDRGSSADTQYF. The CDR3 bases are TGTGCCAGCAGTGACAGGGGGAGCAGTGCAGATACGCAGTATTTT.

This chain joins TRBV6-1 and TRBJ2-7; TRBD2 agrees at 10 bases. V trimming: 7 bases; J trimming: 6 bases; junction bases outside the gene matches: 12. Germline loops: CDR1 MNHNS, CDR2 SASEGT. The CDR3 sequence is 15 residues long. The CDR3 nucleotides are TGTGCCAGCAACCCCAGCGGGAGGGCCCTTGCCGAGCAGTACTTC. Residues: CASNPSGRALAEQYF.

V usage is TRBV5-6 and J usage is TRBJ2-1; 12 bases align to TRBD2. The CDR3 runs 15 residues. Per the germline V gene, CDR1 is SGHDT and CDR2 is YYEEEE. The V gene end was trimmed by 4 bases and the J gene end by 6 bases; junction bases not matched to a gene: 5. The CDR3 spells CASSRGLAGPNEQFF. CDR3 DNA sequence: TGTGCCAGCAGCCGCGGACTAGCGGGGCCCAATGAGCAGTTCTTC.

V is TRBV29-1 and J is TRBJ2-1, with 7 bases identical to TRBD2. The V gene end was trimmed by 4 bases and the J gene end by 1 base; junction bases not matched to a gene: 28. Germline V gene lookup returns CDR1 SQVTM and CDR2 ANQGSEA. This CDR3 has 22 amino acids. In nucleotides, the CDR3 is TGCAGCGTTGTAATCGGGAGCGGGGCCAGGGCCCGCGGGAGAACGTCCTACAATGAGCAGTTCTTC. Protein sequence: CSVVIGSGARARGRTSYNEQFF.